These T cell receptor beta chains were read from a single sample in a study of identical twins. A single record per CDR3 protein comes from TCRdb applying MiXCR to the 5' RACE reads. The sample includes over 550,000 distinct CDR3 sequences, 7.1% of them seen just once. The same sample was also used in a study of yellow fever vaccine responses in identical twins.

The specimen was PBMCs. The source is a woman aged 18-29 years in good health. CDR3s include the opening cysteine and the closing phenylalanine or tryptophan. Fields, in order: V gene, clone size, J gene, D gene, CDR3 protein, CDR3 DNA. The D gene is left open where the match is weak. The listing skips clone size in some rows; elsewhere it reads once, few, many or a size class.

>TRBV12-3/TRBV12-4|many|TRBJ1-5|-
CASSFPLTGSNQPQHF
TGTGCCAGCAGTTTCCCCTTAACAGGGTCGAACCAGCCCCAGCATTTT
>TRBV7-8|many|TRBJ2-1|TRBD2
CASSSSGSIHNEQFF
TGTGCCAGCAGCTCTAGCGGGAGTATCCACAATGAGCAGTTCTTC
>TRBV20-1|few|TRBJ2-7|TRBD2
CSALTSGSGYEQYF
TGCAGTGCTCTCACTAGCGGGAGTGGGTACGAGCAGTACTTC
>TRBV7-4|few|TRBJ2-3|TRBD1
CASSLADREMGTDTQYF
TGTGCCAGCAGCTTAGCCGACAGGGAGATGGGCACAGATACGCAGTATTTT
>TRBV12-3/TRBV12-4|few|TRBJ1-1|TRBD1
CASSDRVANTEAFF
TGTGCCAGCAGTGACAGGGTAGCGAACACTGAAGCTTTCTTT
>TRBV6-2/TRBV6-3|-|TRBJ1-5|-
CASSRTQYQPQHF
TGTGCCAGCAGTCGGACCCAATATCAGCCCCAGCATTTT
>TRBV27|few|TRBJ1-1|TRBD1
CASRPLWTGGVDTEAFF
TGTGCCAGCAGACCTCTTTGGACAGGGGGCGTGGACACTGAAGCTTTCTTT
>TRBV29-1|-|TRBJ2-7|TRBD2
CSVDSEQREGRPYEQYF
TGCAGCGTCGACTCGGAGCAGCGGGAGGGCCGACCCTACGAGCAGTACTTC
>TRBV12-3/TRBV12-4|-|TRBJ1-4|-
CASRRVGTNEKLFF
TGTGCCAGCAGAAGGGTGGGCACTAATGAAAAACTGTTTTTT
>TRBV6-5|-|TRBJ1-4|TRBD1
CASSYFQGGSGEKLFF
TGTGCCAGCAGTTACTTCCAAGGGGGCTCTGGTGAAAAACTGTTTTTT
>TRBV5-1|-|TRBJ2-5|TRBD1
CASSLQGEQETQYF
TGCGCCAGCAGCCTTCAGGGGGAACAGGAGACCCAGTACTTC
>TRBV20-1|-|TRBJ2-1|-
CSARAIGSYNEQFF
TGCAGTGCTAGAGCAATCGGCTCCTACAATGAGCAGTTCTTC
>TRBV5-1|-|TRBJ1-6|-
CASSRERRDNSPLHF
TGCGCCAGCAGTCGGGAACGTCGGGATAATTCACCCCTCCACTTT
>TRBV20-1|many|TRBJ2-1|TRBD1
CSARPSTGWTEQFF
TGCAGTGCTAGACCCTCGACAGGGTGGACTGAGCAGTTCTTC
>TRBV5-1|many|TRBJ1-1|-
CASSLAQGMLAFF
TGCGCCAGCAGCTTGGCCCAGGGGATGTTGGCTTTCTTT
>TRBV12-3/TRBV12-4|many|TRBJ2-1|TRBD2
CASRTGLAGGRDEQFF
TGTGCCAGCCGAACTGGACTAGCGGGAGGGCGTGATGAGCAGTTCTTC
>TRBV15|-|TRBJ2-7|-
CATSREVGPYEQYF
TGTGCCACCAGCAGAGAAGTGGGCCCCTACGAGCAGTACTTC
>TRBV29-1|-|TRBJ2-6|-
CSVVTGGPSGANVLTF
TGCAGCGTTGTTACAGGAGGTCCCTCTGGGGCCAACGTCCTGACTTTC
>TRBV20-1|few|TRBJ1-6|-
CSAPSSYNSPLHF
TGCAGTGCTCCAAGCTCCTATAATTCACCCCTCCACTTT
>TRBV5-1|few|TRBJ2-3|-
CASSLEWRSSSTDTQYF
TGCGCCAGCAGCTTGGAGTGGCGGAGCTCTAGCACAGATACGCAGTATTTT
>TRBV20-1|-|TRBJ2-1|-
CSAVGKFNEQFF
TGCAGTGCGGTCGGGAAATTCAATGAGCAGTTCTTC
>TRBV20-1|-|TRBJ1-1|-
CSAADGGLEGTEAFF
TGCAGTGCGGCAGACGGGGGATTGGAGGGCACTGAAGCTTTCTTT
>TRBV28|-|TRBJ1-1|-
CASKTQGMNTEAFF
TGTGCCAGCAAAACTCAGGGGATGAACACTGAAGCTTTCTTT
>TRBV28|-|TRBJ2-1|TRBD1
CASSLNRQGQEQFF
TGTGCCAGCAGTTTAAATAGACAGGGCCAAGAGCAGTTCTTC
>TRBV20-1|many|TRBJ2-7|TRBD2
CSAKKGLAGPYEQYF
TGCAGTGCTAAAAAGGGACTAGCGGGACCCTACGAGCAGTACTTC
>TRBV2|few|TRBJ2-1|-
CASSALDFSYNEQFF
TGTGCCAGCAGTGCTTTAGACTTCTCCTACAATGAGCAGTTCTTC
>TRBV6-4|-|TRBJ2-3|TRBD2
CASSDSPLGGGSTDTQYF
TGTGCCAGCAGTGACTCCCCTTTGGGGGGGGGGAGCACAGATACGCAGTATTTT
>TRBV6-5|many|TRBJ2-3|-
CASSYGQDTDTQYF
TGTGCCAGCAGTTACGGGCAGGACACAGATACGCAGTATTTT
>TRBV12-3/TRBV12-4|many|TRBJ1-6|-
CASRGSYNSPLHF
TGTGCCAGCCGGGGGTCCTATAATTCACCCCTCCACTTT
>TRBV7-9|few|TRBJ2-7|-
CASSSPTASFTYEQYF
TGTGCCAGCAGCTCCCCTACGGCGAGCTTTACCTACGAGCAGTACTTC
>TRBV25-1|few|TRBJ2-1|TRBD2
CASSESGTSLVDEQFF
TGTGCCAGCAGTGAATCTGGGACTAGCCTTGTCGATGAGCAGTTCTTC
>TRBV9|-|TRBJ2-2|TRBD1
CASSVGRTGNTGELFF
TGTGCCAGCAGCGTAGGGCGGACAGGGAACACCGGGGAGCTGTTTTTT
>TRBV19|-|TRBJ2-2|-
CASTSRGTANTGELFF
TGTGCCAGTACCTCGCGGGGGACAGCGAACACCGGGGAGCTGTTTTTT
>TRBV29-1|many|TRBJ2-1|TRBD2
CSVVWPSGSWEQFF
TGCAGCGTTGTCTGGCCTAGCGGGAGTTGGGAGCAGTTCTTC
>TRBV29-1|-|TRBJ2-3|-
CSAGLPDTQYF
TGCAGCGCGGGACTCCCAGATACGCAGTATTTT
>TRBV10-1|-|TRBJ1-2|-
CASSVSRDYGYTF
TGCGCCAGCAGTGTAAGCCGGGACTATGGCTACACCTTC
>TRBV5-1|-|TRBJ2-5|-
CASSLQPGGRQETQYF
TGCGCCAGCAGCTTACAGCCCGGAGGTCGGCAAGAGACCCAGTACTTC
>TRBV7-2|-|TRBJ1-6|TRBD1
CASSLYPGQEGNSPLHF
TGTGCCAGCAGCTTATACCCAGGACAGGAGGGTAATTCACCCCTCCACTTT
>TRBV10-3|many|TRBJ1-3|-
CAILDLSGNTIYF
TGTGCCATCCTGGATCTCTCTGGAAACACCATATATTTT
>TRBV20-1|many|TRBJ1-3|TRBD1
CSARGTGVGNTIYF
TGCAGTGCTAGAGGGACAGGGGTAGGAAACACCATATATTTT
>TRBV7-9|few|TRBJ2-7|-
CASSSSETAYEQYF
TGTGCCAGCAGCAGCTCCGAGACGGCGTACGAGCAGTACTTC
>TRBV12-3/TRBV12-4|many|TRBJ1-1|-
CASSFRDKMNTEAFF
TGTGCCAGCAGTTTCCGGGACAAGATGAACACTGAAGCTTTCTTT
>TRBV29-1|many|TRBJ2-3|TRBD1
CSVGTASSTDTQYF
TGCAGCGTCGGGACAGCTTCTAGCACAGATACGCAGTATTTT
>TRBV3-1|-|TRBJ1-1|-
CASSQDLGSSGTFF
TGTGCCAGCAGCCAAGATCTTGGGTCATCTGGAACTTTCTTT
>TRBV7-9|many|TRBJ1-1|-
CASSLAGRENTEAFF
TGTGCCAGCAGCTTAGCGGGGCGGGAGAACACTGAAGCTTTCTTT
>TRBV20-1|many|TRBJ2-1|TRBD2
CSASRLAGNNEQFF
TGCAGTGCTAGCCGCCTAGCGGGAAACAATGAGCAGTTCTTC
>TRBV28|many|TRBJ1-4|-
CASSLSRTGEKLFF
TGTGCCAGCAGTTTGAGCAGAACTGGGGAAAAACTGTTTTTT
>TRBV5-1|-|TRBJ1-1|TRBD1
CASSLAEGANTEAFF
TGCGCCAGCAGCTTGGCCGAGGGGGCGAACACTGAAGCTTTCTTT
>TRBV5-1|many|TRBJ2-2|-
CASSPGVGTGELFF
TGCGCCAGCAGCCCAGGGGTAGGCACCGGGGAGCTGTTTTTT
>TRBV7-8|many|TRBJ2-1|TRBD2
CASTRASGNNEQFF
TGTGCCAGCACTCGGGCTAGCGGTAACAATGAGCAGTTCTTC
>TRBV5-1|few|TRBJ1-5|-
CASSLVAVDDSNQPQHF
TGCGCCAGCAGCTTGGTTGCGGTCGACGATAGCAATCAGCCCCAGCATTTT
>TRBV12-3/TRBV12-4|few|TRBJ2-3|TRBD2
CASSPGVTSGGTDTQYF
TGTGCCAGCAGTCCAGGGGTGACTAGCGGGGGAACAGATACGCAGTATTTT
>TRBV5-1|few|TRBJ2-2|-
CASSSGISGELFF
TGCGCCAGTTCCTCCGGTATCTCCGGGGAGCTGTTTTTT
>TRBV5-1|many|TRBJ1-1|-
CASSSGRGEAFF
TGCGCCAGCAGCTCCGGTCGGGGGGAAGCTTTCTTT
>TRBV9|-|TRBJ2-1|-
CASSAPGQVREGEQFF
TGTGCCAGCAGCGCACCGGGACAGGTTAGGGAGGGTGAGCAGTTCTTC
>TRBV25-1|-|TRBJ2-1|TRBD2
CASSELGGSYNEQFF
TGTGCCAGCAGTGAATTGGGAGGGAGTTACAATGAGCAGTTCTTC
>TRBV3-1|-|TRBJ2-3|TRBD2
CASSQEPGLAGRADTQYF
TGTGCCAGCAGCCAAGAACCCGGACTAGCGGGGAGGGCAGATACGCAGTATTTT